This T cell receptor (beta chain) is from a study of cytomegalovirus exposure and HLA in healthy donors. For the study at large: Unique TCR beta sequences numbering around 110 million came from 150 million to 200 million T cells in an earlier analysis.

PCR amplification relied on 60 Vbeta primers (plus 13 Jbeta primers). Per the authors' pipeline: Some 11 million shared chains were among the roughly 80 million unique TCR beta chains that a later analysis counted. Some clones are missing from TCRdb's copy, which holds only in-frame ones; the method was immunoSEQ multiplex PCR. Clone size and V and J calls were adopted from that table, with D and trimming inferred from the DNA. The repertoire includes around 150,000 clones, about 83% of them detected once, and 0.85% sits in the top ten. General study findings and limits: In vitro experiments confirmed that three CMV-associated chains were specific for CMV antigens. A later analysis found common viral pathogens apparently linked to several of the most significant clusters.

In regard to this clone: Its specificity is not known.

V shed 2 bases and J shed 10 bases, with 12 bases lying between them. The CDR3 spans 14 residues. Germline loops: CDR1 MNHEY, CDR2 SMNVEV (reference sequence). Sequenced material: PBMCs. The TCR sequence derives from a woman aged 25-40 years in good health and CMV-seronegative. The chain carries TRBV27 and TRBJ1-6; D is ambiguous. The CDR3 nucleotides are TGTGCCAGCAGTTTAGGTGTTATCTACTCACCCCTCCACTTT. Translated, it gives CASSLGVIYSPLHF.